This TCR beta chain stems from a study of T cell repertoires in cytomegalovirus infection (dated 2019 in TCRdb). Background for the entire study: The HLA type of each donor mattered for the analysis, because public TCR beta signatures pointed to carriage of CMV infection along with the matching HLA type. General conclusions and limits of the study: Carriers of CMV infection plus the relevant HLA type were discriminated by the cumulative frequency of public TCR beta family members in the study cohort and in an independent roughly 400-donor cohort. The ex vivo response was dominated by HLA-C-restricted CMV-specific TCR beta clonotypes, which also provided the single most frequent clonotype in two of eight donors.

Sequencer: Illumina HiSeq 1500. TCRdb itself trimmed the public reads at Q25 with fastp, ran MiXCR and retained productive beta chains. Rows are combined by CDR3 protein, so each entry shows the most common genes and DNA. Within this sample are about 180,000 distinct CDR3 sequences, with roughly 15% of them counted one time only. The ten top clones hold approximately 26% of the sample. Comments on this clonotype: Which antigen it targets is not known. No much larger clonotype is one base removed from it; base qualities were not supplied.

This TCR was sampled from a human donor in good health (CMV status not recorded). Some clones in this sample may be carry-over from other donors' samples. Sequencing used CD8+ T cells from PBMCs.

The CDR3 reads as follows: CASSQDSYSYEQYF. The DNA is as follows: TGCGCCAGCAGCCAAGACTCTTACTCCTACGAGCAGTACTTC. The sequence links TRBV4-3 to TRBJ2-7; no D segment can be confidently identified. The germline V gene gives CDR1 as LGHNA and CDR2 as YSLEER. V sheds 0 bases and J sheds 0 bases, leaving 6 bases between their ends. The CDR3, from cysteine to phenylalanine, totals 14 residues. The kept DNA is CDR3 alone, 42 bases in frame from the first base.